This T cell receptor beta chain was documented in a study of cytomegalovirus exposure and HLA in healthy donors. General study points: The study reported that TCR beta sequences accurately predicted HLA-A and HLA-B alleles in most subjects. For TCR beta chains, V- and J-gene trimming was later linked to a missense DCLRE1C variant. While the bulk of TCR sequences proved rare, some public TCRs turned up in many donors. Later work associated 16,951 TCR beta sequences with HLA alleles at 0.05 false discovery rate.

On this clone: The antigen remains undetermined.

The primer mix had 60 Vbeta and 13 Jbeta primers. Produced via immunoSEQ multiplex PCR; TCRdb's table is partial and in-frame only. The repertoire has 110,000 or so clones, about four fifths of them found once; the top ten carry 1.4% to 1.5%. The germline V gene has CDR1 SGHTA and CDR2 FQGNSA. V gave up 1 base and J gave up 2 bases, with 15 bases separating them. The CDR3 has 17 amino acids. This chain links TRBV7-2 with TRBJ1-3; possibly TRBD1 for D (5 bases). The specimen was PBMCs. The receptor was isolated from a woman aged 18-29 years in good health and CMV-seronegative. CDR3: CASSLERWLGAGNTIYF. In nucleotides, the CDR3 is TGTGCCAGCAGCTTAGAACGATGGCTAGGGGCTGGAAACACCATATATTTT.